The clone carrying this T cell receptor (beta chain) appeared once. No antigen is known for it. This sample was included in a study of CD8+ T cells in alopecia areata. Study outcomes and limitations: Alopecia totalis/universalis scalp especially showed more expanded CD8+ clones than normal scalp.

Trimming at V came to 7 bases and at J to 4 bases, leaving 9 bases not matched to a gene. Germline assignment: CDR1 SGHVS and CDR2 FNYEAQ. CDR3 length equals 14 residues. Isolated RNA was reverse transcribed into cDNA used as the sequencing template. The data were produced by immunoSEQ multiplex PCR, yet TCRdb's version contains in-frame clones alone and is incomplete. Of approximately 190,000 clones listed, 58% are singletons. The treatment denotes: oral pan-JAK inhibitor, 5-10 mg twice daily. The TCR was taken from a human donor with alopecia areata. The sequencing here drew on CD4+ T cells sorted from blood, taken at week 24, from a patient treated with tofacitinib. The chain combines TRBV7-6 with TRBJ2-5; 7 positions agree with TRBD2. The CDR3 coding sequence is TGTGCCAGCATGTTATGGGCGGGAGTAGAGACCCAGTACTTC. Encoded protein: CASMLWAGVETQYF. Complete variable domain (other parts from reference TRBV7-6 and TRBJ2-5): GAGVSQSPRYKVTKRGQDVALRCDPISGHVSLYWYRQALGQGPEFLTYFNYEAQQDKSGLPNDRFSAERPEGSISTLTIQRTEQRDSAMYRCASMLWAGVETQYFGPGTRLLVL.